This T cell receptor beta chain is from a study of shared clonotypes between healthy human individuals. Overall study: Each donor had three CD4 naive, three CD4 memory, two CD8 naive and one CD8 memory plate.

The germline gives CDR1 SGHVS, CDR2 FNYEAQ. The J segment lost 14 bases and the V segment lost 1 base, leaving 9 bases of the junction unmatched. The CDR3 is 14 amino acids. Profiling relied on immunoSEQ multiplex PCR, and the TCRdb table lists in-frame clones only, not all of them. Of 1.4 million to 1.5 million clones in the sample, around 97% were seen once. This sequence was found in a man aged 25 to 40 in good health. The V gene is TRBV7-6, the J gene TRBJ2-1, with 9 bases matching TRBD2. The source material was naive CD4+ T cells sorted from blood. Subset reported: CD45RA+ positively selected. CDR3 sequence reads: CASSLVRASGNEFF. CDR3 nucleotide sequence: TGTGCCAGCAGCTTAGTTAGGGCTAGCGGGAACGAGTTCTTC.